Sequencing of this TCR beta chain was carried out in a study of T cells in Graves' hyperthyroidism and ophthalmopathy. Between the trimmed V and J ends, which lost 1 base and 7 bases, there was a span of 11 bases. The CDR3 runs to 14 residues. Germline values: CDR1 SEHNR, CDR2 FQNEAQ (reference sequence). Authors of the study amplified TCR beta CDR3 regions from RNA transcripts. HTBI primers drove first-round RT-PCR of the TCR CDR3. MiXCR was run by TCRdb on the multiplex PCR reads, yielding one entry per CDR3 protein. The sample includes about 560,000 distinct CDR3 sequences, approximately 16% of them seen just once. This clonotype was seen ten or more times.

The sequence was obtained from a woman aged 18-30 years with Graves' hyperthyroidism. This chain connects TRBV7-9 to TRBJ2-1; maybe TRBD1 (6 bases). Sequenced: blood. CDR3 bases: TGTGCCAGCAGCTTAGTTGCTCAGGGGAATGAGCAGTTCTTC. This encodes CASSLVAQGNEQFF.